This T cell receptor (beta chain) was recovered during a study of T cells in tuberculosis. Study as a whole: In South Africa, adults with active tuberculosis were compared with IGRA-negative and latently infected IGRA-positive adolescents. Study-wide results and caveats: GMM-specific TCRs were nearer to active tuberculosis alpha repertoires, suggesting expansion. Smaller alpha distances in active tuberculosis partly reflected shorter CDR3-alpha lengths.

Adolescents were screened for latent TB by skin test and IGRA. This clone was seen a few times. What it binds is unknown. Germline V gene data show CDR1 as SNHLY and CDR2 as FYNNEI. With 1 base removed from V and 4 bases from J, the gap between germline ends came to 7 bases. The CDR3 is 13 residues long. TCRdb keeps only in-frame clones here, not all; method: immunoSEQ multiplex PCR. The sample includes approximately 35,000 clones, over 95% of them seen just once. The clonotype originates from a donor between 10 and 35 years old with latent tuberculosis or without tuberculosis infection. Specimen: PBMCs. The chain employs TRBV2 and TRBJ1-2; maybe TRBD1 (5 bases). The CDR3 nucleotides read TGTGCCAGCAGTGAAGGACAGAGCTATGGCTACACCTTC. It is translated as CASSEGQSYGYTF.